A selection of T cell receptor beta chains follows, all from one sample in a study of T cells in Graves' hyperthyroidism and ophthalmopathy. TCRdb reanalysed the multiplex PCR reads using MiXCR and keeps one entry per CDR3 protein. The profile shows nearly 600,000 distinct CDR3 sequences, 14% of them singletons. Sequencing input: blood. Receptor source: a woman under 30 with Graves' ophthalmopathy. Each CDR3 is given with its conserved first and last residue. Fields, in order: V gene, clone size, J gene, D gene, CDR3 DNA, CDR3 protein. The D gene is left open where the match is weak. Size is omitted from some rows. Given values are once, few, many or a class for expanded clones.

>TRBV27|many|TRBJ1-2|NA
TGTGCCAGCAGTTTCAGGGGAACTCTCTATGGCTACACCTTC
CASSFRGTLYGYTF
>TRBV10-3|few|TRBJ2-5|NA
TGTGCCATGGGGTCGGAGCTGGGGGAGACCCAGTACTTC
CAMGSELGETQYF
>TRBV28|many|TRBJ2-7|NA
TGTGCCAGCAGTACACCAGGAGGAGGTTACGAGCAGTACTTC
CASSTPGGGYEQYF
>TRBV9|few|TRBJ1-1|TRBD1
TGTGCCAGCAGCGCATCAGGGGGGTACACTGAAGCTTTCTTT
CASSASGGYTEAFF
>TRBV11-3|many|TRBJ2-1|NA
TGTGCCAGCAGCTTAGATCTCACTGATGAGCAGTTCTTC
CASSLDLTDEQFF
>TRBV6-1|many|TRBJ2-1|TRBD2
TGTGCCAGCAGTCCTCGGGGGACTAGCGGGAGGTCGCCTACGGGCTATGAGCAGTTCTTC
CASSPRGTSGRSPTGYEQFF
>TRBV5-4|NA|TRBJ1-1|TRBD1
TGTGCCAGCAGCTTGGTTTCAGGGGGCCGATCCGGCACTGAAGCTTTCTTT
CASSLVSGGRSGTEAFF
>TRBV7-9|few|TRBJ2-3|TRBD1
TGTGCCAGCAGCCGATTGGGACAGGGTTATGTAGATACGCAGTATTTT
CASSRLGQGYVDTQYF
>TRBV5-1|many|TRBJ1-3|NA
TGCGCCAGCAGCTTGGCCACAGGGACTGGAAACACCATATATTTT
CASSLATGTGNTIYF
>TRBV27|many|TRBJ2-3|NA
TGTGCCAGCAGCCAAAGACCCTCTAGCACAGATACGCAGTATTTT
CASSQRPSSTDTQYF
>TRBV5-1|few|TRBJ1-5|NA
TGTGCCAGCAGCCAAGCAGCCAAGGTGGGGAGTCAGCCCCAGCATTTT
CASSQAAKVGSQPQHF
>TRBV28|many|TRBJ2-3|NA
TGTGCCAGCAGTTTCGAGGGGTTCGGCACAGATACGCAGTATTTT
CASSFEGFGTDTQYF
>TRBV20-1|many|TRBJ2-1|TRBD2
TGCAGTGCTAGACCTCTAGCGGGAGCTAACAATGAGCAGTTCTTC
CSARPLAGANNEQFF
>TRBV7-2|many|TRBJ2-5|NA
TGTGCCAGCAGCTCCCAAGGAGAGACCCAGTACTTC
CASSSQGETQYF
>TRBV7-2|many|TRBJ1-1|NA
TGTGCCAGCAGCTTAGGGACAGACATGTCTGAAGCTTTCTTT
CASSLGTDMSEAFF
>TRBV29-1|many|TRBJ2-1|TRBD2
TGCAGCGTTGGAGCCACTAGCGGGGGTAACAATGAGCAGTTCTTC
CSVGATSGGNNEQFF
>TRBV20-1|many|TRBJ2-1|TRBD2
TGCAGTGCTAGAGATCTTTTACGACTAGCGGGATTAGGGGATGAGCAGTTCTTC
CSARDLLRLAGLGDEQFF
>TRBV7-2|many|TRBJ1-2|NA
TGTGCCAGCAGCTCTCTCGCGGTGCCCGATGGCTACACCTTC
CASSSLAVPDGYTF
>TRBV4-1|few|TRBJ2-1|NA
TGCGCCAGCAGCCAACACTCACTAGACAATGAGCAGTTCTTC
CASSQHSLDNEQFF
>TRBV27|many|TRBJ2-7|TRBD2
TGTGCCAGCAGGGGCGGGACTAGGCCCTACGAGCAGTACTTC
CASRGGTRPYEQYF
>TRBV12-3/TRBV12-4|few|TRBJ1-6|NA
TGTGCCAGCAGTTCACAGGGCACTTGGAGCTCCTATAATTCACCCCTCCACTTT
CASSSQGTWSSYNSPLHF
>TRBV5-6|NA|TRBJ1-2|TRBD1
TGTGCCAGCAGCTTCGGACAGGGCAATGGCTACACCTTC
CASSFGQGNGYTF
>TRBV5-6|many|TRBJ2-5|NA
TGTGCCAGCAGCTCAAGAGAGACCCAGTACTTC
CASSSRETQYF
>TRBV28|many|TRBJ2-7|NA
TGTGCCAGCAGTCCAGACACGTCGGAAGAATACGAGCAGTACTTC
CASSPDTSEEYEQYF
>TRBV7-9|many|TRBJ1-1|NA
TGTGCCAGCAGCTTAGAGGCAGTGACTGAAGCTTTCTTT
CASSLEAVTEAFF
>TRBV5-1|NA|TRBJ2-1|NA
TGCGCCAGCAGCTTGTGGACGAGCGGGCACTATGTAGTCTATGAGCAGTTCTTC
CASSLWTSGHYVVYEQFF
>TRBV11-2|many|TRBJ2-3|TRBD2
TGTGCCAGCAGCTCCGGGGGGAGAGATACGCAGTATTTT
CASSSGGRDTQYF
>TRBV6-1|many|TRBJ1-1|NA
TGTGCCAGCAGTGAAAGGGCCCGTGAAGCTTTCTTT
CASSERAREAFF
>TRBV20-1|NA|TRBJ1-6|NA
TGCAGTGCTAGAGATCGTATCGAGGGGGAAGGCTCACCCCTCCACTTT
CSARDRIEGEGSPLHF
>TRBV6-5|many|TRBJ2-7|NA
TGTGCCAGCAGTTACTCAAATATGGCCTACGAGCAGTACTTC
CASSYSNMAYEQYF
>TRBV15|many|TRBJ1-1|NA
TGTGCCACCAGCAGAGCAGGGGCAGTGACTGAAGCTTTCTTT
CATSRAGAVTEAFF